These T cell receptor beta chains were read from a single sample in a study of T cells in Graves' hyperthyroidism and ophthalmopathy. TCRdb called the multiplex PCR reads again in MiXCR, with one record for every CDR3 protein. The data hold some 510,000 distinct CDR3 sequences, with more than 45% observed a single time. Source material: peripheral blood or thyroid tissue (not recorded which). Receptor source: a woman under 30 with Graves' hyperthyroidism. Each CDR3 is given with its conserved first and last residue. Fields, in order: V gene, D gene, J gene, clone size, CDR3 protein, CDR3 DNA. The D gene is left open where the match is weak. Size tells how often a clone was seen (once, few, many) or the class of an expanded clone, and some rows leave it out.

v_call: TRBV29-1; d_call: TRBD1; j_call: TRBJ1-1; clone_size: NA; cdr3_aa: CSPIEGGSSAEAFF; cdr3_nt: TGCAGTCCTATTGAAGGGGGCAGTAGCGCTGAAGCTTTCTTT
v_call: TRBV15; d_call: NA; j_call: TRBJ1-1; clone_size: many; cdr3_aa: CATSRDPPEAFF; cdr3_nt: TGTGCCACCAGCAGAGATCCTCCTGAAGCTTTCTTT
v_call: TRBV7-2; d_call: NA; j_call: TRBJ1-5; clone_size: NA; cdr3_aa: CATSSSLSQPQHF; cdr3_nt: TGTGCCACCTCCAGCAGTTTAAGTCAGCCCCAGCATTTT
v_call: TRBV11-1; d_call: TRBD1; j_call: TRBJ1-1; clone_size: NA; cdr3_aa: CASSRGGSRGYEAFF; cdr3_nt: TGTGCCAGCAGCCGTGGGGGCAGCAGGGGGTATGAAGCTTTCTTT
v_call: TRBV7-2; d_call: TRBD1; j_call: TRBJ2-7; clone_size: few; cdr3_aa: CASSLDRVGEQYF; cdr3_nt: TGTGCCAGCAGCTTGGACAGGGTGGGCGAGCAGTACTTC
v_call: TRBV7-2; d_call: TRBD2; j_call: TRBJ2-7; clone_size: NA; cdr3_aa: CASSLEREYEQYF; cdr3_nt: TGTGCCAGCAGCTTGGAGCGGGAGTACGAGCAGTACTTC
v_call: TRBV29-1; d_call: NA; j_call: TRBJ1-2; clone_size: NA; cdr3_aa: CSGEQVEDNYGYTF; cdr3_nt: TGCAGCGGAGAACAGGTCGAAGATAACTATGGCTACACCTTC
v_call: TRBV29-1; d_call: TRBD1; j_call: TRBJ1-5; clone_size: NA; cdr3_aa: CSARQGQHF; cdr3_nt: TGCAGCGCTAGACAGGGCCAGCATTTT
v_call: TRBV29-1; d_call: TRBD1; j_call: TRBJ1-4; clone_size: NA; cdr3_aa: CSVSAGQGF; cdr3_nt: TGCAGCGTGTCTGCCGGACAGGGGTTT
v_call: TRBV10-3; d_call: NA; j_call: TRBJ1-2; clone_size: NA; cdr3_aa: CASSSTDRRANYGYTF; cdr3_nt: TGTGCCAGCAGTTCCACCGACAGGAGAGCTAACTATGGCTACACCTTC
v_call: TRBV2; d_call: TRBD1; j_call: TRBJ2-5; clone_size: NA; cdr3_aa: CASRGQQETQYF; cdr3_nt: TGTGCCAGCAGGGGACAGCAAGAGACCCAGTACTTC
v_call: TRBV20-1; d_call: NA; j_call: TRBJ2-2; clone_size: NA; cdr3_aa: CSAKGGTGELFF; cdr3_nt: TGCAGTGCTAAGGGCGGTACCGGGGAGCTGTTTTTT
v_call: TRBV5-4; d_call: NA; j_call: TRBJ1-5; clone_size: NA; cdr3_aa: CASSLNTGAQHF; cdr3_nt: TGTGCCAGCAGCCTGAACACCGGTGCCCAGCATTTT
v_call: TRBV25-1; d_call: NA; j_call: TRBJ1-2; clone_size: NA; cdr3_aa: CASSELGREDGYTF; cdr3_nt: TGTGCCAGCAGTGAATTGGGCCGGGAGGATGGCTACACCTTC
v_call: TRBV2; d_call: TRBD2; j_call: TRBJ2-2; clone_size: NA; cdr3_aa: CASSSLGRDGELFF; cdr3_nt: TGTGCCAGCAGCTCCCTGGGGAGGGACGGGGAGCTGTTTTTT
v_call: TRBV5-1; d_call: TRBD1; j_call: TRBJ1-5; clone_size: NA; cdr3_aa: CASSFQGTENQPQHF; cdr3_nt: TGTGCCAGCAGCTTTCAAGGGACAGAAAATCAGCCCCAGCATTTT
v_call: TRBV5-1; d_call: NA; j_call: TRBJ1-1; clone_size: many; cdr3_aa: CASSSGQNTEAFF; cdr3_nt: TGTGCCAGCAGCTCTGGACAGAACACTGAAGCTTTCTTT